Listed below are T cell receptor beta chains from one sample, sequenced in a study of T cell responses to AZD1222 COVID-19 vaccine. Method: immunoSEQ multiplex PCR; TCRdb's copy keeps in-frame clones and lacks some. The table records almost 55,000 clones, around 80% of them present only once. The input for sequencing was peripheral blood, taken on day 0 of AZD1222 vaccination. These TCRs come from an adult in good health. The CDR3 runs from the conserved cysteine through the conserved F or W. The D gene is left open where the match is weak. The size entry is marked missing in some rows and otherwise reads once, few, many or a size class.

J gene	V gene	clone size	D gene	CDR3 length	CDR3 protein	CDR3 DNA
TRBJ1-3	TRBV18	NA	NA	13	CASSQGYGNTIYF	TGTGCCAGCTCACAGGGATATGGAAACACCATATATTTT
TRBJ1-2	TRBV7-9	NA	NA	14	CASSLGGANYGYTF	TGTGCCAGCAGCTTAGGGGGCGCGAACTATGGCTACACCTTC
TRBJ1-6	TRBV6-5	NA	NA	14	CASTKELFNSPLHF	TGTGCCAGCACCAAGGAACTGTTTAATTCACCCCTCCACTTT
TRBJ2-7	TRBV9	NA	NA	15	CASSLGTSSSYEQYF	TGTGCCAGCAGCCTCGGGACTTCTAGCTCCTACGAGCAGTACTTC
TRBJ2-1	TRBV7-3	NA	TRBD2	15	CASSQSGVSYNEQFF	TGTGCCAGCAGCCAGAGCGGGGTCTCCTACAATGAGCAGTTCTTC
TRBJ1-5	TRBV28	NA	NA	15	CASSTAGTPRGPQHF	TGTGCCAGCAGTACCGCGGGGACGCCTCGGGGGCCCCAGCATTTT
TRBJ2-1	TRBV30	NA	NA	14	CAWKGGVVYNEQFF	TGTGCCTGGAAAGGGGGAGTCGTCTACAATGAGCAGTTCTTC
TRBJ2-3	TRBV11-2	NA	NA	17	CASSLFKSGNHGDTQYF	TGTGCCAGCAGCTTATTTAAGAGTGGGAACCATGGGGATACGCAGTATTTT
TRBJ2-5	TRBV15	once	NA	13	CATSRVSEETQYF	TGTGCCACCAGCAGAGTTTCAGAAGAGACCCAGTACTTC
TRBJ1-1	TRBV20-1	NA	NA	11	CSAREGAEAFF	TGCAGTGCTAGAGAGGGGGCTGAAGCTTTCTTT
TRBJ1-2	TRBV19	NA	NA	15	CATALTVDSYYGYTF	TGTGCCACCGCCCTGACAGTCGACAGCTACTATGGCTACACCTTC
TRBJ1-2	TRBV20-1	NA	NA	14	CSASDQGISYGYTF	TGCAGTGCTAGTGACCAAGGGATTAGCTATGGCTACACCTTC
TRBJ2-1	TRBV19	NA	TRBD2	17	CASTLPKTSGGGNEQFF	TGTGCCAGTACCCTCCCAAAGACTAGCGGGGGAGGGAATGAGCAGTTCTTC
TRBJ2-1	TRBV7-7	NA	TRBD2	16	CASSLKTSGGACEQFF	TGTGCTAGCAGCCTAAAGACTAGCGGGGGGGCTTGTGAGCAGTTCTTC